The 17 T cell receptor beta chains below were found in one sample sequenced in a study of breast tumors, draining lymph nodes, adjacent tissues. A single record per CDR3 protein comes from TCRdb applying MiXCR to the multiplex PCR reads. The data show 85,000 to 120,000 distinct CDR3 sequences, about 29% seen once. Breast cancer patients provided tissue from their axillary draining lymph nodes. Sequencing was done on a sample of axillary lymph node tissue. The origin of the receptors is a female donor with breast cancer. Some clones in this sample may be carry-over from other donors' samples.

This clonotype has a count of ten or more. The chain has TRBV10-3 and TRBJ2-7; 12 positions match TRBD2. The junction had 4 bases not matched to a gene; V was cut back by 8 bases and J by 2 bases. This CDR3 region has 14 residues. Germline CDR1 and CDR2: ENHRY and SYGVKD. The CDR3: CAIATSGRTYEQYF. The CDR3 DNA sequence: TGTGCCATCGCTACTAGCGGGAGGACCTACGAGCAGTACTTC.

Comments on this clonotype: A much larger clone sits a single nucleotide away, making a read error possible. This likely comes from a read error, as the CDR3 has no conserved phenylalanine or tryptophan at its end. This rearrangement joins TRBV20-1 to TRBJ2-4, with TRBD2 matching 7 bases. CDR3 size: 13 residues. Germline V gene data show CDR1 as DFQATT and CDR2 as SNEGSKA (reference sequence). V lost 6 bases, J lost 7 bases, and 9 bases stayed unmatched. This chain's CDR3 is CSAPGGGSNIQYL. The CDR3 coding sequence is TGCAGTGCCCCGGGCGGGGGATCGAACATTCAGTACCTC.

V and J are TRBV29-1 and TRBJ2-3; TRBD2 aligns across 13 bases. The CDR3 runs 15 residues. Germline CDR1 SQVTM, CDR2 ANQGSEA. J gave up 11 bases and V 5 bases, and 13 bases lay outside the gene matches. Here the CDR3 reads CSVLPGLAGEYEQYF. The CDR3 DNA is TGCAGCGTTTTGCCCGGACTAGCGGGAGAGTATGAGCAGTATTTT.

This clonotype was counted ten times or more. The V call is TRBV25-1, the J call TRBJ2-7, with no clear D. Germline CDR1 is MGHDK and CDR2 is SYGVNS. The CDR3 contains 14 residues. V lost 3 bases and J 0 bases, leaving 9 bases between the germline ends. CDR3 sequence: CASSDSGLSYEQYF. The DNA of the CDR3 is TGTGCCAGCAGTGATTCGGGCCTCTCCTACGAGCAGTACTTC.

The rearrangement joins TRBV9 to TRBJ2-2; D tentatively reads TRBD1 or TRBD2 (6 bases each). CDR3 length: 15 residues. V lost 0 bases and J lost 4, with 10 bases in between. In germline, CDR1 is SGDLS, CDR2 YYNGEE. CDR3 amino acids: CASSVAGGGTGELFF. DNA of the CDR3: TGTGCCAGCAGCGTAGCTGGAGGGGGCACCGGGGAGCTGTTTTTT.

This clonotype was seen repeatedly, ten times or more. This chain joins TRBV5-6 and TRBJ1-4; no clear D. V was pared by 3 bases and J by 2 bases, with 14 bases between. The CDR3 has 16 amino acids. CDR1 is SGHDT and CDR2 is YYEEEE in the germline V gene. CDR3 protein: CASSSTNGVTNEKLFF. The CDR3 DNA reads TGTGCCAGCAGCTCAACCAATGGGGTGACTAATGAAAAACTGTTTTTT.

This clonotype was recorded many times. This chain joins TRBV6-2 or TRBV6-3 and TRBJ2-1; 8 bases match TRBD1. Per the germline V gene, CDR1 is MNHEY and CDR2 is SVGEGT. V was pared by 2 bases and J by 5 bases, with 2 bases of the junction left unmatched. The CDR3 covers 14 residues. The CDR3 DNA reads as TGTGCCAGCAGTTACATGGGACAGGACAATGAGCAGTTCTTC. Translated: CASSYMGQDNEQFF.

The CDR3: CASRSQGAGKFTEAFF. The CDR3 bases are TGTGCCAGCAGGTCACAGGGGGCCGGGAAGTTCACTGAAGCTTTCTTT. The chain recombines TRBV12-3 or TRBV12-4 with TRBJ1-1; TRBD1 matches at 9 bases. The V segment lost 6 bases and the J segment 4 bases; nucleotides outside the gene matches: 12. The CDR3 is 16 residues long.

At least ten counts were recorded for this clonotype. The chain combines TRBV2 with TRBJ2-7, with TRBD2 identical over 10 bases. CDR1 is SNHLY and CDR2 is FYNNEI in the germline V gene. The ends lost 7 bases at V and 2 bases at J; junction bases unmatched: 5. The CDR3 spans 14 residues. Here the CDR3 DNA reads TGTGCCAGCAAGAAGCGGGGGGGGACCTACGAGCAGTACTTC. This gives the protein CASKKRGGTYEQYF. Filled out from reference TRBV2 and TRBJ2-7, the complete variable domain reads EPEVTQTPSHQVTQMGQEVILRCVPISNHLYFYWYRQILGQKVEFLVSFYNNEISEKSEIFDDQFSVERPDGSNFTLKIRSTKLEDSAMYFCASKKRGGTYEQYFGPGTRLTVT.

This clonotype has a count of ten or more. CDR3 DNA: TGTGCCATCAGTGTCCCTCATTCGGAGCCTAACTATGGCTACACCTTC. It yields the protein CAISVPHSEPNYGYTF. This chain links TRBV10-3 with TRBJ1-2; D unresolved. Germline CDR1 and CDR2: ENHRY and SYGVKD. Trimming removed 4 bases at V and 0 bases at J, with 15 bases between. This CDR3 contains 16 residues.

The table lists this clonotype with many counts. CDR3 residues: CASSYTGAVESPLHF. The CDR3 nucleotides are TGTGCCAGCAGCTATACAGGGGCGGTCGAGTCACCCCTCCACTTT. V and J are TRBV7-2 and TRBJ1-6, with TRBD1 matching over 7 bases. The germline CDR1 and CDR2 sequences are SGHTA and FQGNSA. The CDR3 runs to 15 residues. V shed 4 bases, J shed 10 bases, and the junction held 10 bases outside the gene matches.

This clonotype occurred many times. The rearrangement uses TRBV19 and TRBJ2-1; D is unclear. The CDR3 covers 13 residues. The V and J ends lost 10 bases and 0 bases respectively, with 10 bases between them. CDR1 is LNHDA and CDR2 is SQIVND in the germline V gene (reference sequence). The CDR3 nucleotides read TGTGCCACGAGAGAGAGCTCCTACAATGAGCAGTTCTTC. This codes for CATRESSYNEQFF.

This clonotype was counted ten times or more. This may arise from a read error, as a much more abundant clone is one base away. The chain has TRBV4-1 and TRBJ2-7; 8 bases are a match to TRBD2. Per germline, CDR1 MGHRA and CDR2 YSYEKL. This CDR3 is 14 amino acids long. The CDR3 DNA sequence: TGCGCCGGCAGCCAAAGAGCGGGAGTCGACGAGCAGTACTTC. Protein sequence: CAGSQRAGVDEQYF.

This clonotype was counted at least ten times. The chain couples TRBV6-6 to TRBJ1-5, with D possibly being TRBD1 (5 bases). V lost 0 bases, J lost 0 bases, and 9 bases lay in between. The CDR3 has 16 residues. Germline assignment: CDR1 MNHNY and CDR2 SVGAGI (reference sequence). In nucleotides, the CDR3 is TGTGCCAGCAGTTACTCATCCAGGGCTAGCAATCAGCCCCAGCATTTT. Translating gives CASSYSSRASNQPQHF.

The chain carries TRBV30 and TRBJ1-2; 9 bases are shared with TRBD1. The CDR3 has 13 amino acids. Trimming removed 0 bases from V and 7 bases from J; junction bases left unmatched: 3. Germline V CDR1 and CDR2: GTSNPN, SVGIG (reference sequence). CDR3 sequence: CAWSVGTGLGYTF. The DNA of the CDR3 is TGTGCCTGGAGTGTTGGGACAGGGCTTGGCTACACCTTC. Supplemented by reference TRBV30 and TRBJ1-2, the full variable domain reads SQTIHQWPATLVQPVGSPLSLECTVEGTSNPNLYWYRQAAGRGLQLLFYSVGIGQISSEVPQNLSASRPQDRQFILSSKKLLLSDSGFYLCAWSVGTGLGYTFGSGTRLTVV.

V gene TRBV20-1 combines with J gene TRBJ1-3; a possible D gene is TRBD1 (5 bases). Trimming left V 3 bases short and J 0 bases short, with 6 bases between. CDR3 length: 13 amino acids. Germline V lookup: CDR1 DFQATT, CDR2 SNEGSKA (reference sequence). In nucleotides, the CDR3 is TGCAGTGCTAGTGACAGCTCTGGAAACACCATATATTTT. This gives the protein CSASDSSGNTIYF.

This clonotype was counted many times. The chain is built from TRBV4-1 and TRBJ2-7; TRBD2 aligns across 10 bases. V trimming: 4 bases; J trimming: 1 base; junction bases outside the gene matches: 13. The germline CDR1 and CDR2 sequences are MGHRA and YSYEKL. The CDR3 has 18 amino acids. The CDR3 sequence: CASSRRDRLAGESYEQYF. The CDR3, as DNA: TGCGCCAGCAGCCGGAGGGACCGACTAGCGGGTGAATCCTACGAGCAGTACTTC.